A single sample gave rise to the 31 T cell receptor beta chains below, sequenced in a study of blood T cells in healthy people across ages. Then a second PCR, running about 7 to 11 cycles, was carried out with a sample-barcoded 5' primer and a J-beta primer mix. TCRdb processed the 5' RACE reads anew with MiXCR; each CDR3 protein has one entry. Found here are hundreds of thousands of distinct CDR3 sequences, 46% of them singletons; the top ten hold around 18%. Sequencing input: blood. The receptors were sampled from a man aged 80 or over in good health.

CDR3 residues: CSVGGQDSNEAFF. CDR3 coding DNA: TGCAGCGTTGGGGGACAGGATTCTAATGAAGCTTTCTTT. The chain joins TRBV29-1 to TRBJ1-1; 8 bases match TRBD1. The CDR3 is 13 amino acids. Germline-derived CDR1 and CDR2 are SQVTM and ANQGSEA. Trimming took 4 bases from V and 7 from J; bases not matched to a gene: 8.

This clonotype was seen only a few times. The chain joins TRBV5-1 to TRBJ2-3, with D perhaps given as TRBD1 or TRBD2 (5 bases each). The ends were cut back, 5 bases at V and 3 bases at J, with 16 bases in the middle. CDR3 length: 15 residues. In germline, CDR1 is SGHRS, CDR2 YFSETQ. CDR3 in amino acids: CASRRDVGATDTQYF. The CDR3 DNA sequence: TGCGCCAGCAGGAGGGACGTTGGGGCAACAGATACGCAGTATTTT. Full variable domain (rest looked up from reference TRBV5-1 and TRBJ2-3): KAGVTQTPRYLIKTRGQQVTLSCSPISGHRSVSWYQQTPGQGLQFLFEYFSETQRNKGNFPGRFSGRQFSNSRSEMNVSTLELGDSALYLCASRRDVGATDTQYFGPGTRLTVL.

This clonotype was detected a few times. The CDR3 nucleotides read TGCAGCGTTGAGTGGGAGCAGTTCTTC. As protein: CSVEWEQFF. V gene TRBV29-1 combines with J gene TRBJ2-1; no clear D. Trimming removed 3 bases from V and 10 bases from J, with 4 bases in between. Per germline, CDR1 SQVTM and CDR2 ANQGSEA. The CDR3 consists of 9 residues.

The J gene is TRBJ1-1, the V gene TRBV5-1, with D perhaps matching TRBD1 (6 bases). Trimming shortened V by 0 bases and J by 5 bases, and 14 bases separated the two germline ends. This CDR3 is 15 amino acids long. Germline V gene sequence: CDR1 SGHRS, CDR2 YFSETQ. The CDR3 loop is CASSLAGGPETEAFF. The CDR3 DNA is TGCGCCAGCAGCTTGGCCGGGGGGCCGGAGACTGAAGCTTTCTTT.

The V call is TRBV20-1, the J call TRBJ2-1, with D perhaps matching TRBD1 (5 bases). Trimming took off 3 bases at V and 2 bases at J, with 17 bases between the two ends. CDR3 length: 16 residues. Germline CDR1 reads DFQATT; CDR2 reads SNEGSKA (reference sequence). This chain's CDR3 is CSARDRTRRPYNEQFF. CDR3 DNA sequence: TGCAGTGCTAGGGACCGGACACGCAGACCCTACAATGAGCAGTTCTTC.

This clonotype was detected only a few times. The V and J genes are TRBV3-1 and TRBJ2-1; TRBD2 agrees at 7 bases. CDR1 and CDR2 (germline): LGHDT, YNNKEL (reference sequence). The CDR3 has 17 residues. V lost 4 bases to trimming and J lost 0 bases; unmatched junction nucleotides: 9. This CDR3 reads CASSRSLAESSYNEQFF. CDR3 DNA: TGTGCCAGCAGCCGTTCGCTAGCGGAGAGCTCCTACAATGAGCAGTTCTTC.

The chain joins TRBV20-1 to TRBJ2-2; no reliable D call. Germline CDR1 and CDR2: DFQATT and SNEGSKA (reference sequence). This CDR3 is 13 amino acids long. V was cut by 0 bases and J by 5 bases, with 7 bases left in between. The CDR3 loop reads CSAREMRTGELFF. The CDR3 DNA reads TGCAGTGCTAGAGAAATGAGAACCGGGGAGCTGTTTTTT.

The genes are TRBV18 and TRBJ2-2, with D uncertain. The V gene lost 0 bases and the J gene lost 3 bases, with 11 bases spanning the gap. From germline, CDR1 is KGHSH and CDR2 LQKENI. CDR3 length equals 16 residues. CDR3 nucleotides: TGTGCCAGCTCACCACCCCTGAGTCAGTACACCGGGGAGCTGTTTTTT. This sequence encodes CASSPPLSQYTGELFF.

This clonotype was seen repeatedly, ten times or more. The V and J genes are TRBV11-2 and TRBJ2-3; D possibly corresponds to TRBD2 (6 bases). The germline gives CDR1 SGHAT, CDR2 FQNNGV. This CDR3 comprises 16 residues. Between the trimmed V and J ends, which lost 5 bases and 0 bases, there was a span of 15 bases. The CDR3 region has the DNA TGTGCCAGCAGCCGCATTAGCGGAGGAAGCACAGATACGCAGTATTTT. Protein: CASSRISGGSTDTQYF. Combining the CDR3 with reference TRBV11-2 and TRBJ2-3 gives the whole variable domain EAGVAQSPRYKIIEKRQSVAFWCNPISGHATLYWYQQILGQGPKLLIQFQNNGVVDDSQLPKDRFSAERLKGVDSTLKIQPAKLEDSAVYLCASSRISGGSTDTQYFGPGTRLTVL.

This clonotype was picked up one time. The chain couples TRBV27 to TRBJ1-2; D is perhaps TRBD1 (5 bases). Per germline, CDR1 MNHEY and CDR2 SMNVEV (reference sequence). Trimming removed 0 bases from V and 8 bases from J, with 16 bases in between. This CDR3 comprises 15 residues. CDR3 amino acids: CASSLSSQQGVGYTF. The DNA of the CDR3 is TGTGCCAGCAGTTTATCTTCCCAGCAAGGGGTGGGCTACACCTTC.

As to this clonotype: A much larger clone lies a single base off, so this may be a read error. The chain joins TRBV4-3 to TRBJ2-1; 9 bases fit TRBD1. V was clipped by 2 bases and J by 13 bases; unmatched bases: 12. Germline values: CDR1 LGHNA, CDR2 YSLEER. The CDR3 consists of 15 residues. CDR3 nucleotides: TGCGCCAGCAGCCAAACCGGGACAGGGAGACAGACCCAGTTCTTC. Translation: CASSQTGTGRQTQFF.

This clonotype turned up a few times. The chain has TRBV28 and TRBJ2-1; TRBD1 agrees at 9 bases. Germline V lookup: CDR1 MDHEN, CDR2 SYDVKM. This CDR3 contains 14 residues. Germline trimming cut 1 base from V and 6 bases from J; bases unmatched to any gene: 1. The CDR3 coding sequence is TGTGCCAGCAGTTTATTACAGGGGGCCAATGAGCAGTTCTTC. Protein sequence: CASSLLQGANEQFF.

This clonotype was seen more than once but under ten times. The chain recombines TRBV12-3 or TRBV12-4 with TRBJ2-7; 8 bases fit TRBD1. V shed 5 bases, J shed 3 bases, and the junction held 6 bases outside the gene matches. The CDR3 sequence is 14 residues long. The CDR3 loop reads CASSTGTGFYEQYF. CDR3 DNA: TGTGCCAGCAGTACCGGGACAGGTTTCTACGAGCAGTACTTC.

V is TRBV20-1 and J is TRBJ1-4; no reliable D call. Germline CDR1 reads DFQATT; CDR2 reads SNEGSKA (reference sequence). The CDR3 has 16 residues. V lost 0 bases and J 4 bases, leaving 15 bases between the germline ends. The chain's CDR3 is CSARDPRGSVNEKLFF. The CDR3 DNA is TGCAGTGCTAGAGACCCTCGGGGTAGCGTTAATGAAAAACTGTTTTTT.

This clonotype was picked up a small number of times. V and J are TRBV24-1 and TRBJ2-6, with 8 nucleotides matching TRBD1. CDR3 size: 19 residues. Germline V gene sequence: CDR1 KGHDR, CDR2 SFDVKD. Germline trimming cut 7 bases from V and 0 bases from J; bases unmatched to any gene: 13. The CDR3 loop is CATSAEGQAALSGANVLTF. CDR3 nucleotide sequence: TGTGCCACCAGCGCTGAGGGACAGGCAGCCCTCTCTGGGGCCAACGTCCTGACTTTC.

The chain couples TRBV7-2 to TRBJ2-7, with a tentative D call TRBD2 (7 bases). The V gene lost 2 bases and the J gene lost 4 bases, with 15 bases spanning the gap. Germline V gene sequence: CDR1 SGHTA, CDR2 FQGNSA. CDR3 length: 15 amino acids. CDR3 in DNA: TGTGCCAGCAGCTTAAGGGGGGGAGGACTATACGAGCAGTACTTC. This translates into CASSLRGGGLYEQYF.

The CDR3 protein is CAISDRSEANYGYTF. CDR3 DNA: TGTGCCATCAGTGATAGATCCGAAGCGAACTATGGCTACACCTTC. V usage is TRBV10-3 and J usage is TRBJ1-2; D unresolved. The CDR3 extends over 15 amino acids. In germline, CDR1 is ENHRY, CDR2 SYGVKD. V dropped 3 bases and J dropped 2 bases, with 13 bases sitting between them.

This clonotype was recorded a few times. Here the CDR3 DNA reads TGTGCCAGCAGTGAACTTGGAGCTAGCGGGAGTATTGCAGATACGCAGTATTTT. Translated, it gives CASSELGASGSIADTQYF. The V and J genes are TRBV25-1 and TRBJ2-3, with 10 bases identical to TRBD2. The germline gives CDR1 MGHDK, CDR2 SYGVNS. The length of the CDR3 is 18 residues. Trimming cost V 2 bases and J 4 bases; bases outside gene matches: 12.

The chain recombines TRBV7-3 with TRBJ2-1, with a tentative D call TRBD1 (6 bases). V lost 1 base to trimming and J lost 9 bases, with 10 bases between them. Germline V gives CDR1 SGHTA, CDR2 FQGTGA. The CDR3 consists of 13 residues. The CDR3 region is CASSLIVGGEQFF. CDR3 nucleotides: TGTGCCAGCAGCTTAATTGTAGGGGGTGAGCAGTTCTTC.

The gene calls are TRBV28 and TRBJ2-3, with D hard to call. The germline V gene has CDR1 MDHEN and CDR2 SYDVKM. CDR3 length: 14 amino acids. The germline V and J ends were trimmed by 6 bases and 0 bases, with 10 bases remaining between them. The CDR3 loop is CASRPALSTDTQYF. Here the CDR3 DNA reads TGTGCCAGCAGGCCAGCGTTGAGCACAGATACGCAGTATTTT.

The chain has TRBV20-1 and TRBJ2-1; 7 bases align to TRBD1. Trimming removed 8 bases from V and 8 bases from J; junction bases left unmatched: 15. The CDR3 has 14 amino acids. Germline loops: CDR1 DFQATT, CDR2 SNEGSKA (reference sequence). For the CDR3, the DNA is TGCAGTCCGAGCTGGTCCAGGGGGTACCATGAGCAGTTCTTC. Protein product: CSPSWSRGYHEQFF.

The chain couples TRBV7-8 to TRBJ1-2; 10 bases are shared with TRBD1. The V gene's germline CDR1 is SGHVS and CDR2 FQNEAQ. This CDR3 contains 15 residues. V shed 4 bases and J 7 bases; nucleotides not matched to a gene: 9. The CDR3: CASSYMGQGLFGYTF. CDR3 coding DNA: TGTGCCAGCAGCTACATGGGACAGGGGCTTTTTGGCTACACCTTC.

V is TRBV2 and J is TRBJ1-5; D unresolved. Germline V gene data show CDR1 as SNHLY and CDR2 as FYNNEI. V was cut by 7 bases and J by 4 bases, with 11 bases left in between. This CDR3 contains 13 residues. CDR3 loop: CASKADFNQPQHF. The CDR3 nucleotides are TGTGCCAGCAAAGCAGATTTTAATCAGCCCCAGCATTTT.

The CDR3 protein is CASTPERDEQYF. For the CDR3, the DNA is TGTGCCAGCACCCCCGAGAGGGACGAGCAGTACTTC. The chain is built from TRBV7-9 and TRBJ2-4; D may be TRBD2 (5 bases). The closer fit of TRBJ2-7 to the DNA end suggests the J call may be wrong. CDR1 is SEHNR and CDR2 is FQNEAQ in the germline V gene (reference sequence). The CDR3 contains 12 residues.

The rearrangement joins TRBV29-1 to TRBJ2-5, with TRBD2 matching 7 bases. Germline assignment: CDR1 SQVTM and CDR2 ANQGSEA. The CDR3 is made up of 13 amino acids. V lost 7 bases and J lost 11; bases outside the gene matches: 16. The CDR3 sequence is CSAARESGNEQYF. The DNA for the CDR3 is TGCAGCGCCGCGCGGGAGTCTGGCAATGAGCAGTACTTC.

This clonotype showed up just a few times. The chain couples TRBV10-3 to TRBJ1-5, with D possibly TRBD1 on 5 matching bases. Germline V CDR1 and CDR2: ENHRY, SYGVKD. Trimming removed 8 bases at V and 2 bases at J, with 13 bases between. The length of the CDR3 is 14 residues. This CDR3 is CAIRSDTGNQPQHF. The DNA for the CDR3 is TGTGCCATCCGTTCGGACACCGGCAATCAGCCCCAGCATTTT.

This clonotype was seen more than once but under ten times. A read error is possible here, since a much larger clone lies one base away. The rearrangement joins TRBV29-1 to TRBJ2-5; unclear D gene. The CDR3 consists of 10 residues. CDR1 is SQVTM, CDR2 ANQGSEA, per germline. DNA of the CDR3: TGCAACGTTGCTTGGGAGACCCAGTACTTC. It encodes CNVAWETQYF.

Concerning this clonotype itself: Given a much more abundant clone one base away, this may be a read error. The chain recombines TRBV5-6 with TRBJ1-1, with a tentative D call TRBD1 (6 bases). This CDR3 comprises 12 residues. Germline loops: CDR1 SGHDT, CDR2 YYEEEE. In DNA form, the CDR3 reads TGTGCCCGCAGCTTTGGGGGCGCTGAAGCTTTCTTT. Its protein is CARSFGGAEAFF.

The chain has TRBV20-1 and TRBJ2-7; 10 bases align to TRBD1. The CDR3 totals 15 residues. From germline, CDR1 is DFQATT and CDR2 SNEGSKA (reference sequence). The trim removed 1 base at V and 4 bases at J, leaving 7 bases unmatched. CDR3 in amino acids: CSARGGDRGKYEQYF. The DNA for the CDR3 is TGCAGTGCTAGAGGGGGGGACAGGGGTAAATACGAGCAGTACTTC.

This sequence joins TRBV18 and TRBJ2-1; weak D call: TRBD1 (7 bases). Germline CDR1 KGHSH, CDR2 LQKENI. The CDR3 has 16 amino acids. The germline V and J ends were trimmed by 1 base and 4 bases, with 14 bases remaining between them. The DNA for the CDR3 is TGTGCCAGCTCACCACGCGGGACAGCGAATTACAATGAGCAGTTCTTC. Its protein is CASSPRGTANYNEQFF.

This clonotype was counted between two and nine times. This chain joins TRBV5-1 and TRBJ2-7; D call uncertain. Germline CDR1 reads SGHRS; CDR2 reads YFSETQ. Trimming took off 5 bases at V and 3 bases at J, with 12 bases between the two ends. The CDR3 runs 13 residues. CDR3 in amino acids: CASSDGIDYEQYF. The DNA of the CDR3 is TGCGCCAGCAGTGACGGAATCGACTACGAGCAGTACTTC.